This T cell receptor (beta chain) was documented in a study of cytomegalovirus exposure and HLA in healthy donors. It was with 60 Vbeta and 13 Jbeta primers that the PCR ran. The repertoire was sequenced with immunoSEQ multiplex PCR; TCRdb's copy has only in-frame clones and lacks some. The data show around 150,000 clones, approximately 78% seen once. The CDR3 loop spans 17 amino acids. The germline V gene encodes CDR1 ENHRY and CDR2 SYGVKD. The V and J ends lost 3 bases and 5 bases, in that order; junction bases with no gene match: 10. Sequenced: PBMCs. The clonotype comes from a woman in her thirties in good health and CMV-seropositive. This chain joins TRBV10-3 and TRBJ2-5; 12 bases line up with TRBD2. The CDR3 loop reads CAISDQLAGGPVETQYF. CDR3 bases: TGTGCCATCAGTGATCAGCTAGCGGGGGGGCCGGTGGAGACCCAGTACTTC.